This T cell receptor beta chain was obtained from a study of CD8 T cells in Susac syndrome (dated by TCRdb to the late 2010s). Turning to the overall study: The study used repertoire sequencing to test whether antigen drove CD8+ T cell activation and differentiation in Susac syndrome. CD8+ T cell repertoire clonality was compared between more than ten healthy donors, some 14 Susac syndrome patients and fewer than 19 multiple sclerosis patients. Results the study describes overall, beyond this receptor: The number of individuals in the TCR sequencing and HLA analysis was acknowledged as relatively small.

Concerning this clonotype itself: There is no known antigen for this receptor. It has no much larger one-base neighbor in the sample; base qualities were not kept.

V drops 1 base and J drops 16 bases, leaving 14 bases in between. The CDR3 sequence holds 12 residues, the cysteine and phenylalanine included. This entry keeps only the CDR3 DNA: 36 bases, framed from base 1. CDR1 SGHTA and CDR2 FQGNSA were looked up in the germline V gene. Peripheral blood CD8+ and CD4+ T cells from healthy donors, Susac syndrome patients and multiple sclerosis patients were profiled using high-throughput TCR beta sequencing. The multiple sclerosis controls were treatment-naive patients who had stable or active relapsing-remitting disease and met the revised McDonald criteria. Bulk CD8+ and CD4+ T cells were purified magnetically by negative isolation, whereas CD8+ TEMRA cells were enriched by FACS. Blood was drawn into EDTA tubes, processed within 24 hours, and PBMCs were isolated by density gradient centrifugation. PBMCs intended for TCR sequencing were frozen in liquid nitrogen and were later thawed in a 37 degrees C water bath. The sorted or isolated CD4+, CD8+ and CD8+ TEMRA cells had a purity of 90% or higher.

RNA was extracted with the RNeasy kit and roughly 0.45 to 1 ug was reverse transcribed using random hexamers. TCR beta CDR3 regions were amplified with the immunoSEQ multiplex PCR assay covering 54 Vbeta and 13 Jbeta segments. To correct PCR amplification bias, a synthetic template baseline was used for both primer optimization and computational correction. The study's own analysis went as follows. Only productive sequences were kept, with reads annotated to V, D and J genes according to IMGT and analyzed in immunoSEQ Analyzer. To calculate clonality, Shannon entropy was normalized by log2 of the number of productive unique sequences and then subtracted from one. Public and private clones were assessed among the 100 most prevalent clones of each patient and control. A clone was defined as Susac-specific if it was absent from the healthy and MS cohorts, from roughly 990 published viral clones and from other ImmuneACCESS disease sequences. TCRdb reprocessed the public reads (quality trimming at Q25 with fastp, clone calling with MiXCR) and kept in-frame beta chains. Rows are combined by CDR3 protein, so each entry shows the most common genes and DNA. The V and J calls and clone size come from TCRdb's table, not from the authors' own analysis. The sample table contains some 450,000 distinct CDR3 sequences; only one count was recorded for around 83% of them. Of the sample, roughly 0.11% falls within the top ten clones.

Sequencing was done on a sample of CD8+ T cells from PBMCs. This TCR came from a human donor with multiple sclerosis. The sequence is built from TRBV7-2 and TRBJ2-1, with TRBD1 perhaps the D gene, on 6 matching bases. The CDR3 here reads CASSLGLAGDFF. In nucleotides, the sequence is TGTGCCAGCAGCTTAGGGTTGGCAGGGGATTTCTTC.